Listed below are T cell receptor beta chains from one sample, sequenced in a study of blood T cell dynamics during melanoma immunotherapy. Produced via immunoSEQ multiplex PCR; TCRdb's table is partial and in-frame only. The data show about 10,000 clones, around 85% seen once. The input for sequencing was blood, taken from a patient treated with checkpoint blockade. The receptors here all came from a human donor with melanoma. Both conserved end residues are part of each CDR3. D genes are given only for firm matches. Size tells how often a clone was seen (once, few, many) or the class of an expanded clone, and some rows leave it out.

TRBJ1-4 NA TRBV28 NA CASSLGWRGEKLFF TGTGCCAGCAGTTTAGGCTGGAGAGGGGAAAAACTGTTTTTT
TRBJ2-2 NA TRBV6-5 once CASSYENTGELFF TGTGCCAGCAGTTACGAGAACACCGGGGAGCTGTTTTTT
TRBJ2-7 TRBD1 TRBV11-2 NA CASSGTDNTEQYF TGTGCCAGCAGCGGGACAGATAATACCGAGCAGTACTTC
TRBJ2-5 NA TRBV29-1 NA CSVDLQSVETQYF TGCAGCGTTGATTTACAGTCAGTAGAGACCCAGTACTTC
TRBJ1-2 NA TRBV4-1 NA CASSLLGGRDYGYTF TGCGCCAGCAGCCTCCTCGGCGGGAGAGACTATGGCTACACCTTC
TRBJ1-4 NA TRBV7-2 NA CASSFTGTNEKLFF TGTGCCAGCAGCTTTACCGGGACTAATGAAAAACTGTTTTTT
TRBJ2-1 NA TRBV9 NA CASSVPSNDNEQFF TGTGCCAGCAGCGTACCTTCTAACGACAATGAGCAGTTCTTC
TRBJ1-2 NA TRBV19 NA CASTALQGRALYGYTF TGTGCCAGTACCGCATTACAGGGAAGAGCCCTCTATGGCTACACCTTC
TRBJ1-1 NA TRBV11-3 NA CASSWGTTEAFF TGTGCCAGCAGCTGGGGTACCACTGAAGCTTTCTTT
TRBJ2-2 NA TRBV18 NA CASSSTRTGELFF TGTGCCAGCTCATCCACTCGCACCGGGGAGCTGTTTTTT
TRBJ1-5 NA TRBV7-9 NA CASSLAGTPNQPQHF TGTGCCAGCAGCTTAGCGGGAACACCCAATCAGCCCCAGCATTTT
TRBJ2-1 TRBD1 TRBV7-6 NA CASSLDRGPPYNEQFF TGTGCCAGCAGCCTCGACAGGGGGCCACCCTACAATGAGCAGTTCTTC
TRBJ1-5 NA TRBV10-2 NA CASSESNSPVWPQHF TGCGCCAGCAGTGAGTCGAACTCCCCGGTATGGCCCCAGCATTTT
TRBJ1-1 NA TRBV19 few CASSIRWGVDTEAFF TGTGCCAGTAGTATACGGTGGGGGGTTGACACTGAAGCTTTCTTT
TRBJ2-6 NA TRBV2 once CASSEQGGEAGANVLTF TGTGCCAGCAGTGAACAAGGGGGTGAAGCTGGGGCCAACGTCCTGACTTTC
TRBJ2-5 TRBD2 TRBV18 NA CASSPTSGGQETQYF TGTGCCAGCTCACCGACTAGCGGAGGCCAAGAGACCCAGTACTTC
TRBJ2-7 NA TRBV28 NA CASSLGSGSSYEQYF TGTGCCAGCAGTTTAGGTAGCGGTAGCTCCTACGAGCAGTACTTC
TRBJ1-1 NA TRBV4-1 NA CASSQASGARTEAFF TGCGCCAGCAGCCAAGCTTCGGGGGCGAGAACTGAAGCTTTCTTT
TRBJ1-5 NA TRBV7-9 NA CASSLSGSAQPQHF TGTGCCAGCAGCTTATCCGGGAGTGCTCAGCCCCAGCATTTT
TRBJ2-3 NA TRBV5-4 once CASSLDPDTQYF TGTGCCAGCAGCTTGGATCCAGATACGCAGTATTTT
TRBJ1-3 NA TRBV7-9 NA CASSSSTSSSGNTIYF TGTGCCAGCAGCTCGTCCACTTCGAGCTCTGGAAACACCATATATTTT
TRBJ1-4 NA TRBV19 NA CASSQGPRGEEKLFF TGTGCCAGTAGTCAAGGGCCTCGCGGAGAGGAAAAACTGTTTTTT